Shown below are 17 T cell receptor beta chains from a single sample sequenced in a study of blood T cells in healthy people across ages. Through a sample-barcoded 5' primer and a J-beta primer mix, a second PCR was run for about 7 to 12 cycles. TCRdb fed the 5' RACE reads into MiXCR, producing one record per CDR3 protein. The sample carries 750,000 to 950,000 distinct CDR3 sequences, less than 70% recorded once. The sample comprised blood. Receptors were obtained from an elderly man in good health.

This chain joins TRBV6-1 and TRBJ2-5, with TRBD1 as a possible D gene (6 bases). The germline CDR1 and CDR2 sequences are MNHNS and SASEGT. The CDR3 is made up of 15 amino acids. V was trimmed by 7 bases and J by 4 bases, leaving 19 bases between them. The CDR3 nucleotides read TGTGCCAGCACCAGAAAGGTGGGGGCCTTAGAGACCCAGTACTTC. Translated: CASTRKVGALETQYF.

This clonotype showed up just a few times. This sequence joins TRBV6-1 and TRBJ1-6; 9 positions match TRBD1. CDR1 is MNHNS, CDR2 SASEGT, per germline. The length of the CDR3 is 16 residues. Trimming cost V 7 bases and J 8 bases; bases outside gene matches: 12. Here the CDR3 reads CASTQVWRQGDSPLHF. CDR3 nucleotide sequence: TGTGCCAGCACTCAAGTTTGGAGACAGGGGGATTCACCCCTCCACTTT.

This clonotype was seen just once. The chain carries TRBV20-1 and TRBJ2-3, with TRBD2 identical over 9 bases. The CDR3 spans 16 residues. The junction had 18 bases not matched to a gene; V was cut back by 0 bases and J by 14 bases. CDR1 is DFQATT and CDR2 is SNEGSKA in the germline V gene (reference sequence). DNA of the CDR3: TGCAGTGCTAGAGATACCGCGGGCGGGAGGGCTAGATACGCGTATTTT. This translates into CSARDTAGGRARYAYF.

V is TRBV20-1 and J is TRBJ2-5, with a tentative D call TRBD1 (6 bases). V was trimmed by 6 bases and J by 5 bases, leaving 16 bases between them. Germline lookup yields CDR1 DFQATT and CDR2 SNEGSKA (reference sequence). This CDR3 comprises 13 residues. The CDR3 is CSAIGAGVETQYF. Here the CDR3 DNA reads TGCAGTGCCATTGGGGCAGGGGTTGAGACCCAGTACTTC.

Turning to this clonotype: A junction end diverges from the germline sequence, so it may reflect a read error. The chain uses TRBV20-1 and TRBJ2-4; TRBD2 matches at 7 bases. CDR3 length: 15 amino acids. CDR1 is DFQATT, CDR2 SNEGSKA, per germline (reference sequence). CDR3 sequence (DNA): TGCAGTGCTAGATTCTATAGCGGGCGGGGAAACACTCAGTACTTC. It yields the protein CSARFYSGRGNTQYF.

The chain joins TRBV2 to TRBJ1-1; the match to TRBD1 covers 9 bases. CDR3 length: 18 residues. Germline assignment: CDR1 SNHLY and CDR2 FYNNEI. V dropped 2 bases and J dropped 4; count of bases not matched to a gene: 14. DNA of the CDR3: TGTGCCAGCAGTGAAAATTTGGGCGCGGGACAGGGCCCCACTGAAGCTTTCTTT. Its protein is CASSENLGAGQGPTEAFF. The full variable domain, with the rest looked up from reference TRBV2 and TRBJ1-1, is EPEVTQTPSHQVTQMGQEVILRCVPISNHLYFYWYRQILGQKVEFLVSFYNNEISEKSEIFDDQFSVERPDGSNFTLKIRSTKLEDSAMYFCASSENLGAGQGPTEAFFGQGTRLTVV.

The chain carries TRBV6-5 and TRBJ2-5; no firm D call. This CDR3 is 11 amino acids long. CDR1 and CDR2 from the germline V gene are MNHEY and SVGAGI. The V and J ends lost 7 bases and 8 bases respectively, with 11 bases between them. Written as DNA, the CDR3 is TGTGCCAGCATGACCGAGGAAACCCAGTACTTC. This encodes CASMTEETQYF.

This clonotype was recorded many times. The genes are TRBV4-2 and TRBJ2-7; 9 nucleotides match TRBD2. Losses at the gene ends were 4 bases for V and 2 bases for J; bases not matched to a gene: 6. The CDR3 has 15 residues. From germline, CDR1 is LGHNA and CDR2 YNFKEQ. The CDR3 DNA follows: TGTGCCAGCAGCCTACGGACTAGCGTACCCTACGAGCAGTACTTC. Translation gives CASSLRTSVPYEQYF.

This clonotype showed up just a few times. This chain uses TRBV12-3 or TRBV12-4 with TRBJ2-1, with D unclear. The ends were cut back, 3 bases at V and 0 bases at J, with 9 bases in the middle. The CDR3 is made up of 15 amino acids. The CDR3 reads CASSFGVSSYNEQFF. CDR3 nucleotide sequence: TGTGCCAGCAGTTTTGGCGTTAGCTCCTACAATGAGCAGTTCTTC.

The CDR3 here is CASSYSKWSSYEQYF. The CDR3 DNA sequence: TGTGCCAGCAGTTACTCGAAGTGGAGCTCCTACGAGCAGTACTTC. The chain joins TRBV6-5 to TRBJ2-7; D is uncertain. Per the germline V gene, CDR1 is MNHEY and CDR2 is SVGAGI. This CDR3 has 15 residues. Trimming took 0 bases from V and 0 from J, leaving 9 bases between them.

The V call is TRBV10-1, the J call TRBJ2-4, with D perhaps being TRBD1 or TRBD2 (5 bases each). The end of the DNA is better explained by TRBJ2-7, so the J call may be wrong. The CDR3 contains 19 residues. Germline V gene sequence: CDR1 WNHNN, CDR2 SYGVQD (reference sequence). CDR3 sequence reads: CASSDLGPGTERGWYEQYF. CDR3 bases: TGCGCCAGCAGTGACCTCGGACCCGGGACGGAACGGGGATGGTACGAGCAGTACTTC.

The V gene is TRBV28, the J gene TRBJ2-7, with D maybe TRBD1 (6 bases). Trimming left V 6 bases short and J 3 bases short, with 12 bases between. CDR1 is MDHEN, CDR2 SYDVKM, per germline. This CDR3 contains 13 residues. The CDR3 region is CASRGAEFYEQYF. CDR3 coding DNA: TGTGCCAGCAGGGGGGCGGAGTTCTACGAGCAGTACTTC.

The gene calls are TRBV4-1 and TRBJ2-7; 7 bases fit TRBD2. J was trimmed by 4 bases and V by 1 base; bases with no gene match: 7. Germline assignment: CDR1 MGHRA and CDR2 YSYEKL. The CDR3 extends over 15 amino acids. CDR3 sequence: CASSQVVGGKYEQYF. CDR3 DNA: TGCGCCAGCAGCCAAGTTGTGGGAGGGAAGTACGAGCAGTACTTC.

The chain employs TRBV25-1 and TRBJ1-1, with D possibly TRBD1 on 5 matching bases. The CDR3 spans 12 residues. Trimming cost V 4 bases and J 5 bases, with 8 bases left between them. Germline V gene lookup returns CDR1 MGHDK and CDR2 SYGVNS. The CDR3 spells CASSAGRTEAFF. The CDR3 bases are TGTGCCAGCAGTGCAGGGAGAACTGAAGCTTTCTTT.

This clonotype has ten or more counts. The rearrangement joins TRBV4-2 to TRBJ2-1, with TRBD2 matching over 9 bases. Looked up from germline, CDR1 is LGHNA and CDR2 is YNFKEQ. The CDR3 has 16 amino acids. The V segment lost 0 bases and the J segment 5 bases; nucleotides outside the gene matches: 5. The CDR3 coding sequence is TGTGCCAGCAGCCAAGAGCCTAGCGGGGCTGACAATGAGCAGTTCTTC. Translating it yields CASSQEPSGADNEQFF.

This chain uses TRBV9 with TRBJ2-1; no definite D call. The CDR3 totals 15 residues. The V end was cut by 0 bases, the J end by 9 bases, with 16 bases between. CDR1 is SGDLS, CDR2 YYNGEE, per germline. The CDR3 region is CASSVVPAPTGEQFF. Here the CDR3 DNA reads TGTGCCAGCAGCGTAGTGCCAGCGCCGACGGGTGAGCAGTTCTTC.

V is TRBV10-3 and J is TRBJ1-2; 8 bases match TRBD1. V lost 2 bases and J lost 4; bases outside the gene matches: 6. The germline CDR1 and CDR2 sequences are ENHRY and SYGVKD. CDR3 length: 15 residues. The CDR3 is CAISEGQGYGYGYTF. The DNA for the CDR3 is TGTGCCATCAGTGAGGGACAGGGCTACGGCTATGGCTACACCTTC.